Listed below are T cell receptor beta chains from one sample, sequenced in a study of blood T cell repertoires in COVID-19. Repertoires were generated with immunoSEQ multiplex PCR, while TCRdb's copy carries only in-frame clones and drops some. This repertoire shows some 200,000 clones, around nine tenths found once; its top ten account for 0.45% to 0.65%. Sequenced sample: peripheral blood. These receptors all stem from a man aged 50 to 60 with acute or convalescent COVID-19. The CDR3 runs from the conserved cysteine through the conserved F or W. The D gene is left open where the match is weak. Not all rows give a size; the values are once, few, many and, for expanded clones, a class.

CDR3aa	CDR3nt	v_gene	d_gene	abundance	j_gene
CASSSGTFFGNTIYF	TGTGCCAGCAGCAGTGGGACATTCTTTGGAAACACCATATATTTT	TRBV28	.	.	TRBJ1-3
CASSPPGRNTGELFF	TGTGCCAGCAGTCCGCCAGGGCGTAACACCGGGGAGCTGTTTTTT	TRBV28	.	.	TRBJ2-2
CASSQGAYGYTF	TGTGCCAGCAGTCAAGGGGCCTATGGCTACACCTTC	TRBV28	.	.	TRBJ1-2
CASSRGTTAGYTF	TGTGCCAGCAGCCGTGGGACAACTGCTGGCTACACCTTC	TRBV3-1/TRBV3-2	.	.	TRBJ1-2
CASRGQATDTQYF	TGTGCCAGCAGAGGACAGGCCACAGATACGCAGTATTTT	TRBV6-5	TRBD1	.	TRBJ2-3
CASSVPGTASGYTF	TGTGCCAGCAGCGTCCCCGGGACAGCCTCAGGCTACACCTTC	TRBV7-2	TRBD1	.	TRBJ1-2
CASSLWGPSGNTIYF	TGCGCCAGCAGCTTGTGGGGGCCCTCTGGAAACACCATATATTTT	TRBV5-1	.	once	TRBJ1-3
CATSDPMTEINREQETQYF	TGTGCCACCAGTGATCCCATGACAGAAATAAACAGGGAGCAAGAGACCCAGTACTTC	TRBV24-1	.	.	TRBJ2-5
CASSQDHSGANEKLFF	TGTGCCAGCAGCCAAGATCATAGCGGCGCCAATGAAAAACTGTTTTTT	TRBV3-1/TRBV3-2	.	.	TRBJ1-4
CASSYTQGGQPQHF	TGTGCCAGCAGTTATACACAGGGGGGTCAGCCCCAGCATTTT	TRBV27	TRBD1	.	TRBJ1-5
CASSLGGREQPQHF	TGTGCCAGCAGTCTGGGGGGGAGAGAACAGCCCCAGCATTTT	TRBV28	.	once	TRBJ1-5
CSVQRGTGEQTQYF	TGCAGCGTCCAAAGGGGGACAGGGGAACAGACCCAGTACTTC	TRBV29-1	TRBD1	once	TRBJ2-5
CASSPSSGANVLTF	TGTGCCAGCAGCCCCTCCTCTGGGGCCAACGTCCTGACTTTC	TRBV7-9	.	.	TRBJ2-6
CATSRAGTANTEAFF	TGTGCCACCAGCAGAGCCGGGACAGCGAACACTGAAGCTTTCTTT	TRBV15	TRBD1	.	TRBJ1-1
CASRAGLAEETQYF	TGTGCCAGCAGGGCGGGACTAGCGGAAGAGACCCAGTACTTC	TRBV28	TRBD2	few	TRBJ2-5
CASGWAWTSGYNEQFF	TGTGCCAGCGGGTGGGCCTGGACTAGCGGCTACAATGAGCAGTTCTTC	TRBV27	TRBD2	once	TRBJ2-1
CASSPPGTGEAGELFF	TGTGCCAGCTCACCACCTGGGACAGGGGAGGCCGGGGAGCTGTTTTTT	TRBV18	TRBD1	.	TRBJ2-2
CATSDPFYGYTF	TGTGCCACCAGTGATCCGTTCTATGGCTACACCTTC	TRBV24-1	.	.	TRBJ1-2
CASSPRLSRDTEQFF	TGTGCCAGCTCACCACGACTCTCCCGGGACACTGAGCAGTTCTTC	TRBV18	.	.	TRBJ2-1
CASSPTRENQPQHF	TGTGCCAGCTCCCCAACAAGGGAGAATCAGCCCCAGCATTTT	TRBV18	.	.	TRBJ1-5
CASSLGAGDYEQYF	TGTGCCAGCAGCTTAGGAGCGGGGGACTACGAGCAGTACTTC	TRBV7-8	TRBD2	.	TRBJ2-7
CASSFQGYNSPLHF	TGTGCCAGCAGCTTCCAGGGTTATAATTCACCCCTCCACTTT	TRBV7-3	.	.	TRBJ1-6
CAISESGQRGSPLHF	TGTGCCATCAGTGAATCGGGACAGAGGGGGTCACCCCTCCACTTT	TRBV10-3	TRBD1	few	TRBJ1-6
CASSSGTGRELFF	TGTGCCAGCAGCTCCGGGACAGGGAGGGAGCTGTTTTTT	TRBV7-3	TRBD1	.	TRBJ2-2
CASSQDLLIRDTQYF	TGTGCCAGCAGCCAAGATTTACTTATTAGAGATACGCAGTATTTT	TRBV4-2	.	.	TRBJ2-3
CASSDYEGAKWNSPLHF	TGTGCCAGCAGCGACTACGAGGGGGCGAAGTGGAATTCACCCCTCCACTTT	TRBV9	TRBD1	.	TRBJ1-6
CASSPAGLRVQYF	TGTGCCAGCAGCCCGGCAGGGTTACGTGTCCAGTACTTC	TRBV28	.	once	TRBJ2-5
CASSPLTGANTEAFF	TGTGCCAGCTCACCCTTGACAGGGGCGAACACTGAAGCTTTCTTT	TRBV18	TRBD1	.	TRBJ1-1
CASKAVDYEQYF	TGCGCCAGCAAGGCGGTAGACTACGAGCAGTACTTC	TRBV5-1	.	.	TRBJ2-7
CASSPRSGWNTEAFF	TGTGCCAGCAGCCCCAGGAGCGGTTGGAACACTGAAGCTTTCTTT	TRBV7-2	.	.	TRBJ1-1
CASSFGGARSGYTF	TGTGCCAGCAGTTTTGGGGGGGCCCGGTCTGGCTACACCTTC	TRBV28	.	.	TRBJ1-2
CASSLGSGSQTDTQYF	TGTGCCAGCAGCTTAGGTAGCGGGAGTCAAACAGATACGCAGTATTTT	TRBV7-6	TRBD2	.	TRBJ2-3
CSQGGGDETQYF	TGCAGCCAAGGCGGGGGCGATGAGACCCAGTACTTC	TRBV29-1	.	.	TRBJ2-5
CASSSRGTGQLDEQFF	TGTGCCAGCAGCTCCCGTGGGACAGGGCAGCTCGATGAGCAGTTCTTC	TRBV11-3	TRBD1	.	TRBJ2-1
CASRSISSLHF	TGTGCCAGTCGGTCAATATCGTCCCTCCACTTT	TRBV21-1	.	.	TRBJ1-6
CASSYSGRGIQETQYF	TGTGCCAGCAGTTACTCCGGCAGGGGAATCCAAGAGACCCAGTACTTC	TRBV6-5	.	.	TRBJ2-5
CASRARDRGTEAFF	TGTGCCAGCAGGGCGAGGGACAGGGGGACTGAAGCTTTCTTT	TRBV6-5	TRBD1	few	TRBJ1-1
CASSWTLWRDTIYF	TGTGCCAGCAGTTGGACACTATGGCGAGACACCATATATTTT	TRBV27	.	.	TRBJ1-3
CASSPPSRDSGYTF	TGTGCCAGCTCACCACCCTCCCGGGACAGTGGCTACACCTTC	TRBV18	TRBD1	.	TRBJ1-2
CASSQTGGSEQFF	TGTGCCAGCAGTCAAACAGGGGGCAGTGAGCAGTTCTTC	TRBV6-5	TRBD1	.	TRBJ2-1